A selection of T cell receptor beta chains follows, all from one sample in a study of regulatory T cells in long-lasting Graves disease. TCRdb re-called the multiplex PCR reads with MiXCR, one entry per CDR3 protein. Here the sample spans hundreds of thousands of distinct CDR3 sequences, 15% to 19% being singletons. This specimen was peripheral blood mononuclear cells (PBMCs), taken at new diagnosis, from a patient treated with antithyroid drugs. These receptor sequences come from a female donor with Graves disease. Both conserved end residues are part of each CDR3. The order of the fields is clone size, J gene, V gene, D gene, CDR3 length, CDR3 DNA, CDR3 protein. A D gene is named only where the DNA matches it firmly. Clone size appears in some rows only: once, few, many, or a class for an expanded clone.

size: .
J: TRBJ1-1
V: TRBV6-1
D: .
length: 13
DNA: TGTGCCAGCCATTCGCAGGGAAGGACTGAAGCTTTCTTT
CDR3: CASHSQGRTEAFF

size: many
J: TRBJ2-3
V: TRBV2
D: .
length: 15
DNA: TGTGCCAGCAGTGAAGCTGTCGGGGGCACAGATACGCAGTATTTT
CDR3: CASSEAVGGTDTQYF

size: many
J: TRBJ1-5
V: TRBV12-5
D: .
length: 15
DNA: TGTGCTAGTGGTTTGGAGGTCGGTTTCAATCAGCCCCAGCATTTT
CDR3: CASGLEVGFNQPQHF

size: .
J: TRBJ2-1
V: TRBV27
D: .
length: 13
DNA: TGTGCCAGCAGAAATCCTCCGGATAATGAGCAGTTCTTC
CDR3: CASRNPPDNEQFF

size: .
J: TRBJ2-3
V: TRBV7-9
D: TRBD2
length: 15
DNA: TGTGCCAGCACCTTAGCGGGAGAGGGCACAGATACGCAGTATTTT
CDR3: CASTLAGEGTDTQYF

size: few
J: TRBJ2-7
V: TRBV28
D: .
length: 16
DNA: TGTGCCAGCAGCGTTCCCGGGGGTCGGGGAGCAGGGGGGCAGTACTTC
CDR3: CASSVPGGRGAGGQYF

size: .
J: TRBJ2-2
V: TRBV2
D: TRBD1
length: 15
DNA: TGTGCCACTACTCAGGACAGGGCGAACACCGGGGAGCTGTTTTTT
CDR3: CATTQDRANTGELFF

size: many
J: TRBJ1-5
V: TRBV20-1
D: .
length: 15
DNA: TGCAGTGCTAGAGATCAATATAGAGGGACTCAGCCCCAGCATTTT
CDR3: CSARDQYRGTQPQHF

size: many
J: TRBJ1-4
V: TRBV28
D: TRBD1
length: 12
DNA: TGTGCCAGCAGTCAGACGACAGGGAAACTGTTTTTT
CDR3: CASSQTTGKLFF

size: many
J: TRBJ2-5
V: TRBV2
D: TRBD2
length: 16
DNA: TGTGCCAGCAGCCCTAGCGGGAGTCGTCGGGGAGAGACCCAGTACTTC
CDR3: CASSPSGSRRGETQYF

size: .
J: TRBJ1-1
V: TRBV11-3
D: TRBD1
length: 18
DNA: TGTGCCAGCAGCCGGGGACAGGGTCCCTCCCGACGGAACACTGAAGCTTTCTTT
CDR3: CASSRGQGPSRRNTEAFF

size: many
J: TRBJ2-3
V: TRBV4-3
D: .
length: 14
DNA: TGCGCCAGCAGCCAAACCACAAGCACAGATACGCAGTATTTT
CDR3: CASSQTTSTDTQYF

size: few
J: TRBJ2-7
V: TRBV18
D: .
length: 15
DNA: TGTGCCAGCTCACCACCGACCCGGGGGGCATCCGAGCAGTACTTC
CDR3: CASSPPTRGASEQYF

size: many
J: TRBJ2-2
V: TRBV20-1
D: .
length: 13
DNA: TGCAGTGCACAGGGACTATCCACCGGGGAGCTGTTTTTT
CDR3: CSAQGLSTGELFF

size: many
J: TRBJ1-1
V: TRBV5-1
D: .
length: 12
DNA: TGTGCCAGCAGCTTGAAGGGGCCTGAAGCTTTCTTT
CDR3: CASSLKGPEAFF

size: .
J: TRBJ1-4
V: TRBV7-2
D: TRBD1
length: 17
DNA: TGTGCCAGCAGCTTAGTAGGGGGACAGGGTGTAGGGGGAAAACTGTTTTTT
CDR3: CASSLVGGQGVGGKLFF

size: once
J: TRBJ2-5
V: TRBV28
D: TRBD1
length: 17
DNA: TGTGCCAGCAGCAGGCTTAAGGGGACAGGGGGGCAGGAGACCCAGTACTTC
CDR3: CASSRLKGTGGQETQYF

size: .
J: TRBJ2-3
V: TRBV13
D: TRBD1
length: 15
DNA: TGTGCCAGCAGCTCAACCGGGACAGGGGAGAATACGCAGTATTTT
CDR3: CASSSTGTGENTQYF

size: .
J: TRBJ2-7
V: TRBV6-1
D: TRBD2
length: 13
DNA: TGTGCCAGCAGTGAGGCGGGAGGTCACGAGCAGTACTTC
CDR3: CASSEAGGHEQYF

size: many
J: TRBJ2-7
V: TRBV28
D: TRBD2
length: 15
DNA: TGTGCCAGCAGACCCCGACTAGCGGTTTATTCGGAGCAGTACTTC
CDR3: CASRPRLAVYSEQYF

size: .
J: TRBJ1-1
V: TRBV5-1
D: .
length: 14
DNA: TGCGCCAGCAGCTTGGCCAGGGGCGACACTGAAGCTTTCTTT
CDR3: CASSLARGDTEAFF

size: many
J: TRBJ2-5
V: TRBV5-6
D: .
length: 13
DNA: TGTGCCAGCACCGCGGGACAGCCGGGGACCCAGTACTTC
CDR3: CASTAGQPGTQYF

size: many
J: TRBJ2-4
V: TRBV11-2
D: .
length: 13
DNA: TGTGCCAGCAGCTTAGAGAGACATAACATTCAGTACTTC
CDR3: CASSLERHNIQYF

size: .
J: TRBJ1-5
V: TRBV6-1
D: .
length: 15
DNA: TGTGCCAGCAGTGAACTAACCAGGGGCTATCAGCCCCAGCATTTT
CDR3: CASSELTRGYQPQHF

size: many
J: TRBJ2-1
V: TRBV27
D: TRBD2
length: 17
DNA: TGTGCCAGCAGTTTATCAACCAGCGGGGGCTCCTACAATGAGCAGTTCTTC
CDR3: CASSLSTSGGSYNEQFF

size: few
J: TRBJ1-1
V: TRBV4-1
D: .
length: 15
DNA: TGCGCCAGCAGCCAAGATTCAGGAATGAACACTGAAGCTTTCTTT
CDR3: CASSQDSGMNTEAFF

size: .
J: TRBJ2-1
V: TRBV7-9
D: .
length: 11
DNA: TGTGCCAGCAGCTTAGGTTGGTTGGTTCTCTTC
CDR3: CASSLGWLVLF

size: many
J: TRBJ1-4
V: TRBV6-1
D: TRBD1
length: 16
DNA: TGTGCCAGCAGTGTTTACAGGGGCGCAACTAATGAAAAACTGTTTTTT
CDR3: CASSVYRGATNEKLFF